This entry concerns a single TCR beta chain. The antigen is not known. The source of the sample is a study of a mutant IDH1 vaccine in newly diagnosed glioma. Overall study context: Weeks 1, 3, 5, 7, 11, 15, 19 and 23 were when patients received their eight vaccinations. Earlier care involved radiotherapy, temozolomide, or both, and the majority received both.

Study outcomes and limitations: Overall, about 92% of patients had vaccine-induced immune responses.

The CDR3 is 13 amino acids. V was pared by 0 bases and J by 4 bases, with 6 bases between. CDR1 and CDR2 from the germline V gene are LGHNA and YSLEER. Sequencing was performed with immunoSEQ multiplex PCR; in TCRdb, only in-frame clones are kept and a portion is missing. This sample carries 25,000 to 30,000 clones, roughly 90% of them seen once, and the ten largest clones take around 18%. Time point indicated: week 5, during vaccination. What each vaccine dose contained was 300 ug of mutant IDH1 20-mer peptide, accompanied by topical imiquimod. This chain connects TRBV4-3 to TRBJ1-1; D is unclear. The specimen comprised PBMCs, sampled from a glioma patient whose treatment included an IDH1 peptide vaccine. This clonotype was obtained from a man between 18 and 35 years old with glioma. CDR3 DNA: TGCGCCAGCAGCCAAGAGCGCCCCACTGAAGCTTTCTTT. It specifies CASSQERPTEAFF.